Shown below are 10 T cell receptor beta chains from a single sample sequenced in a study of blood T cell repertoires in COVID-19. The protocol was immunoSEQ multiplex PCR, while the TCRdb copy is restricted to in-frame clones and leaves out a portion. The table includes a few hundred thousand clones, more than 75% detected once. Input material: PBMCs or T cells enriched from blood (not recorded which). The receptors come from a woman in her twenties or thirties who had recovered from COVID-19.

The chain has TRBV6-1 and TRBJ1-5; D gene ambiguous. V lost 2 bases to trimming and J lost 4 bases, with 18 bases between them. The germline V gene encodes CDR1 MNHNS and CDR2 SASEGT. CDR3 length equals 17 residues. The CDR3 DNA is TGTGCCAGCAGTGAACCGGGGATGAGGATTCAGAATCAGCCCCAGCATTTT. Translation: CASSEPGMRIQNQPQHF.

The CDR3 protein is CASSYSQELPGNTIYF. The DNA for the CDR3 is TGTGCCAGCAGTTACTCCCAGGAACTGCCTGGAAACACCATATATTTT. The chain couples TRBV6-5 to TRBJ1-3; D call uncertain. This CDR3 contains 16 residues. V was trimmed by 0 bases and J by 2 bases, leaving 11 bases between them. Germline assignment: CDR1 MNHEY and CDR2 SVGAGI.

The gene calls are TRBV10-3 and TRBJ1-1; D unresolved. The germline gives CDR1 ENHRY, CDR2 SYGVKD. This CDR3 has 14 residues. The V and J ends lost 0 bases and 2 bases respectively, with 7 bases between them. The CDR3 nucleotides read TGTGCCATCAGTGAGTCGTCAGTAAACACTGAAGCTTTCTTT. Translated: CAISESSVNTEAFF.

The chain combines TRBV5-4 with TRBJ2-1, with 7 bases aligning to TRBD1. V shed 3 bases, J shed 5 bases, and the junction held 5 bases outside the gene matches. The CDR3 loop spans 14 amino acids. Looked up from germline, CDR1 is SGHNT and CDR2 is YYREEE (reference sequence). The CDR3 region has the DNA TGTGCCAGCAGCTCGACAGGGACCGACAATGAGCAGTTCTTC. Amino acid sequence: CASSSTGTDNEQFF.

The V and J genes are TRBV5-1 and TRBJ2-5; D possibly corresponds to TRBD2 (5 bases). Germline V gene data show CDR1 as SGHRS and CDR2 as YFSETQ. The germline V and J ends were trimmed by 4 bases and 5 bases, with 15 bases remaining between them. The CDR3 spans 14 residues. The CDR3, as DNA: TGCGCCAGCAGCCCTCCGGACTTGGAGGAGACCCAGTACTTC. Protein sequence: CASSPPDLEETQYF.

This clone was counted a single time. This chain uses TRBV11-2 with TRBJ2-5; 7 bases fit TRBD2. Trimming removed 0 bases from V and 4 bases from J; junction bases left unmatched: 2. This CDR3 contains 14 residues. CDR1 is SGHAT and CDR2 is FQNNGV in the germline V gene. Here the CDR3 reads CASSLEAGLETQYF. DNA for the CDR3: TGTGCCAGCAGCTTAGAAGCGGGGTTAGAGACCCAGTACTTC.

The chain employs TRBV30 and TRBJ1-1; a possible D gene is TRBD1 (6 bases). The CDR3 contains 12 residues. V lost 2 bases and J lost 7, with 11 bases in between. Germline CDR1 reads GTSNPN; CDR2 reads SVGIG (reference sequence). The CDR3 coding sequence is TGTGCCTGGAGTCAAACAGGGAATGAAGCTTTCTTT. Its translation: CAWSQTGNEAFF. The complete variable domain, with remaining parts taken from reference TRBV30 and TRBJ1-1, reads SQTIHQWPATLVQPVGSPLSLECTVEGTSNPNLYWYRQAAGRGLQLLFYSVGIGQISSEVPQNLSASRPQDRQFILSSKKLLLSDSGFYLCAWSQTGNEAFFGQGTRLTVV.

The rearrangement links TRBV27 to TRBJ2-1; 7 bases are a match to TRBD1. The CDR3 runs 15 residues. J lost 2 bases, V lost 5 bases, and 6 bases had no gene match. CDR1 is MNHEY and CDR2 is SMNVEV in the germline V gene (reference sequence). The CDR3 here is CASSPEQGTYNEQFF. Here the CDR3 DNA reads TGTGCCAGCAGTCCCGAACAGGGGACCTACAATGAGCAGTTCTTC.

This rearrangement joins TRBV18 to TRBJ1-3; D is uncertain. V was pared by 3 bases and J by 0 bases, with 12 bases between. This CDR3 has 16 residues. CDR1 is KGHSH, CDR2 LQKENI, per germline. The CDR3 loop is CASSPSLRSSGNTIYF. The CDR3 bases are TGTGCCAGCTCACCCAGTTTACGAAGCTCTGGAAACACCATATATTTT.

The V call is TRBV6-5, the J call TRBJ1-4; 9 bases agree with TRBD1. This CDR3 is built from 14 residues. V lost 6 bases and J lost 1; bases outside the gene matches: 0. The V gene's germline CDR1 is MNHEY and CDR2 SVGAGI. CDR3 DNA sequence: TGTGCCAGCAGGGACAGGGGAACTAATGAAAAACTGTTTTTT. Translation gives CASRDRGTNEKLFF.